This TCR beta chain was retrieved from a study of blood T cells in healthy people across ages (dated by TCRdb to the mid-2010s). Turning to the overall study: In model experiments, template switching captured about one uniquely barcoded TCR beta cDNA molecule for every two T cells. Age-related changes in TCR beta repertoire diversity were measured in the study by deep sequencing normalized with unique cDNA molecular identifiers. Four age groups were formed from the donors: young (average around 15 years), middle-aged (approximately 42), aged (roughly 58) and long-lived (less than 85). Donors of different ages were randomly distributed across sequencing lanes to avoid experimental bias. Using the same blood draw, the study looked at two additional independent replicas of 1 million unique cDNA reads for two donors, one aged 18 to 30 and the other aged 80 or older.

Libraries came from 5' RACE. A second PCR of roughly 6 to 11 cycles was performed with a sample-barcoded 5' primer and a J-beta primer mix. Each TCR beta cDNA molecule received a unique molecular identifier from a template-switch 5' adaptor carrying 12 random nucleotides. Each sample yielded at least 3 million CDR3-containing paired-end reads. All of the RNA was converted into first-strand cDNA using the Mint cDNA synthesis kit, with a TRBC-specific oligonucleotide serving as the primer. After uracil-DNA glycosylase treatment, a first 18-cycle PCR used universal primers M1SS and BC2_uni_R on all cDNA. The authors' pipeline ran thus. Normalization of each sample was performed by random selection of 1 million high-quality reads, each carrying a distinct molecular identifier. Instead of being binned into consensus sequences, reads with shared molecular identifiers were discarded. CDR3 identification, clonotype clustering and error correction used MiTCR with a Q25 quality threshold and the strictest error-elimination algorithm. Lower-bound total TCR beta diversity was estimated with a nonparametric unseen species model using Euler transformation. TCRdb trimmed public reads at Q25 via fastp, called clones via MiXCR and kept in-frame beta chains. A single entry per CDR3 protein holds the most common genes and DNA from its merged rows. In this record, the V and J calls reflect TCRdb's handling and not the investigators' own analysis. The sample table lists 1.5 million to 2 million distinct CDR3 sequences, around 40% of them with a count of one. The top ten hold 23% of the sample.

After removal of 6 bases from V and 9 bases from J, the junction retains 15 bases not matched to a gene. The CDR3 runs 16 amino acids, cysteine and phenylalanine included. Only CDR3 DNA remains: 48 bases, in frame from the first base. The table lists this clonotype with a few counts. What antigen it recognizes has not been identified. No much larger clone exists at a distance of one base, and base qualities are not known. Beyond this particular receptor, the publication reports: Estimates of total diversity based on one million sequenced T cells were regarded as lower bounds and as underestimates. There was a strong correlation between observed TCR beta diversity and the percentage of naive T cells measured by flow cytometry. Because donor CMV infection status was unknown, age-related changes in expanded clonotypes were potentially confounded. Observed TCR beta diversity per million T cells fell roughly linearly with age, and a significant reduction was already apparent by age roughly 40. Since profiling was done on bulk unsorted PBMCs, naive and antigen-experienced compartments could not be conclusively compared. The long-lived group showed more naive CD4+ T cells, fewer expanded clones and increased TCR diversity than the aged group, suggesting age selection.

Systemically healthy Caucasian individuals from Russia, 35 to 50 in total and aged roughly 6 to 100 years, were included as donors. About 9.1 milliliters of peripheral blood were collected from each donor into EDTA-treated Vacutainer tubes. PBMCs were isolated by Ficoll-Paque density-gradient centrifugation, with at least 7 million obtained per sample. Trizol reagent was used to extract total RNA from PBMCs, with at least 5 micrograms per sample. For every donor, flow cytometry on a PBMC aliquot measured the percentage of naive CD45RAhigh/CD27high T cells. The chain employs TRBV12-3 or TRBV12-4 and TRBJ2-4; 9 bases in the junction line up with TRBD1. The receptor comes from a human donor in good health. The sample was blood. CDR3 protein: CASSPTGGARVGIQYF. The nucleotides are TGTGCCAGCAGCCCTACAGGGGGCGCTCGTGTAGGCATTCAGTACTTC.